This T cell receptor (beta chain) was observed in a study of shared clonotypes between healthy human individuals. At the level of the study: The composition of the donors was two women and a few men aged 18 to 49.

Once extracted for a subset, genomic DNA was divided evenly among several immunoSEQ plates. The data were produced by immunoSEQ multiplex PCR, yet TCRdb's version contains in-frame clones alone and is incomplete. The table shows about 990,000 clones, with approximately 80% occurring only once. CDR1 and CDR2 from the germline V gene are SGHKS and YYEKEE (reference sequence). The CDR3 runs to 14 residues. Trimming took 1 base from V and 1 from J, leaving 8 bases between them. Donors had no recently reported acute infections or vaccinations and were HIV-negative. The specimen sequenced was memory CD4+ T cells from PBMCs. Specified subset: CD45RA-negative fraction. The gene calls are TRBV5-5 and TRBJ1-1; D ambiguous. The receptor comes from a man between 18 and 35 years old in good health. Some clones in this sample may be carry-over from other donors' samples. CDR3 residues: CASSLLFRNTEAFF. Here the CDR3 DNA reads TGTGCCAGCAGCTTGTTGTTCAGGAACACTGAAGCTTTCTTT.